This is a list of T cell receptor beta chains from one sample in a study of neurological immune-mediated disorders. Each CDR3 protein gets one entry after TCRdb re-called the 5' RACE reads with MiXCR. Among about 58,000 distinct CDR3 sequences listed, 3% to 4% were seen once. Sequenced material: PBMCs. These receptors all stem from a woman aged 60 to 75 with multiple sclerosis. CDR3s include the opening cysteine and the closing phenylalanine or tryptophan.

j_gene | v_gene | CDR3aa
TRBJ2-5 | TRBV10-3 | CAISEGQPSQETQYF
TRBJ2-7 | TRBV20-1 | CSARGDRGPREQYF
TRBJ2-1 | TRBV28 | CASSLNRGPYNEQFF
TRBJ2-2 | TRBV5-8 | CASTSGSAGELFF
TRBJ2-3 | TRBV5-1 | CASSPGPGTFADTQYF
TRBJ2-3 | TRBV4-1 | CASSHNPGPKTPADTQYF
TRBJ2-5 | TRBV20-1 | CSAKGLAGGQETQYF
TRBJ2-1 | TRBV28 | CASSHIRDSYNEQFF
TRBJ2-7 | TRBV27 | CASSFRGPYYEQYF
TRBJ1-2 | TRBV3-1 | CASSQEGTNYGYTF
TRBJ2-5 | TRBV4-3 | CASSQDLGRRTETQYF